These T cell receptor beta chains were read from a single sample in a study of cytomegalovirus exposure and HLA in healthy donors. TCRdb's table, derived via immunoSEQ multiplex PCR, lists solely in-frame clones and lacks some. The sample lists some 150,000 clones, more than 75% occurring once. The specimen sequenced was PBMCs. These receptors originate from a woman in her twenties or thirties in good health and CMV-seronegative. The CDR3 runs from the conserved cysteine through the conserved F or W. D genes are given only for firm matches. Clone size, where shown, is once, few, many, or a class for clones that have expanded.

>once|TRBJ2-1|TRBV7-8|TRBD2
TGTGCCAGCAGCTTAGGTAGCGGGGGGAATGATGAGCAGTTCTTC
CASSLGSGGNDEQFF
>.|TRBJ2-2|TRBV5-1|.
TGCGCCAGCAGCATAACAGTAACCGGGGAGCTGTTTTTT
CASSITVTGELFF
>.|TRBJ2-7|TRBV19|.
TGTGCCAGTAGCCACGCTCGGGCCTACGAGCAGTACTTC
CASSHARAYEQYF
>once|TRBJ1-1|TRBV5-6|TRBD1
TGTGCCAGCAGCCCATCCACCGGGACAGAGAACACTGAAGCTTTCTTT
CASSPSTGTENTEAFF
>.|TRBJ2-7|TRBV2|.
TGTGCCAGCAGTGAATGGAGCTCCTACGAGCAGTACTTC
CASSEWSSYEQYF
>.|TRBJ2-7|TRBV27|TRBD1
TGTGCCAGCAGTTTAGCCCCTCCAGGACAGGGGGCCGGTTACGAGCAGTACTTC
CASSLAPPGQGAGYEQYF
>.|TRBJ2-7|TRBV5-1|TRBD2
TGCGCCAGCAGCCCGGGGAGGGACGGAGGTTCCTACGAGCAGTACTTC
CASSPGRDGGSYEQYF
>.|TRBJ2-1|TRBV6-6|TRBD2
TGTGCCAGCAGACCACTAGCGGGGGGTCGGAATGAGCAGTTCTTC
CASRPLAGGRNEQFF
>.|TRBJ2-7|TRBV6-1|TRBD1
TGTGCCAGCAGTGCCCTACAGGGGGACCTCCTCTACGAGCAGTACTTC
CASSALQGDLLYEQYF
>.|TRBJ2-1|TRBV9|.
TGTGCCAGCGGAGATCAGGGACTCTCCTACAATGAGCAGTTCTTC
CASGDQGLSYNEQFF
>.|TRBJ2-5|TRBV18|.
TGTGCCAGCTCAGAACTCTACCGTCCACAAGAGACCCAGTACTTC
CASSELYRPQETQYF
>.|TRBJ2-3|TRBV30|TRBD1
TGTGCCTGGAGTCCTGGGACAGGGGGAACAGATACGCAGTATTTT
CAWSPGTGGTDTQYF
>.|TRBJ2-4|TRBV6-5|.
TGTGCCAGCAGTGCAGGGGTTGGCGGAAACATTCAGTACTTC
CASSAGVGGNIQYF
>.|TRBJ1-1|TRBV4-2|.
TGTGCCAGCAGCGGGAGGGAAGCTTTCTTT
CASSGREAFF
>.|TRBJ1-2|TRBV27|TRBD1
TGTGCCAGCAGTCCAGGGACAGGGGGAGGTTATGGCTACACCTTC
CASSPGTGGGYGYTF
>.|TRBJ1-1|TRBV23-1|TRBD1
TGCGCCAGCAGTCAGCGGACAGGGGAAGGGAACACTGAAGCTTTCTTT
CASSQRTGEGNTEAFF
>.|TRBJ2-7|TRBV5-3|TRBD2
TGTGCCAGAAGCCCGGGACTAGCGGGTTACGAGCAGTACTTC
CARSPGLAGYEQYF
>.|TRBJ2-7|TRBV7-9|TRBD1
TGTGCCAGCAGCTACCCGGGACAGGGGGCTAGCGAGCAGTACTTC
CASSYPGQGASEQYF
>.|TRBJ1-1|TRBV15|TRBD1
TGTGCCACCAGCAACTACAGGGGTGGCACTGAAGCTTTCTTT
CATSNYRGGTEAFF
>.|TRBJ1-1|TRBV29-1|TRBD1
TGCAGCGTTGAATGGGCAGGGGGGTTCACTGAAGCTTTCTTT
CSVEWAGGFTEAFF